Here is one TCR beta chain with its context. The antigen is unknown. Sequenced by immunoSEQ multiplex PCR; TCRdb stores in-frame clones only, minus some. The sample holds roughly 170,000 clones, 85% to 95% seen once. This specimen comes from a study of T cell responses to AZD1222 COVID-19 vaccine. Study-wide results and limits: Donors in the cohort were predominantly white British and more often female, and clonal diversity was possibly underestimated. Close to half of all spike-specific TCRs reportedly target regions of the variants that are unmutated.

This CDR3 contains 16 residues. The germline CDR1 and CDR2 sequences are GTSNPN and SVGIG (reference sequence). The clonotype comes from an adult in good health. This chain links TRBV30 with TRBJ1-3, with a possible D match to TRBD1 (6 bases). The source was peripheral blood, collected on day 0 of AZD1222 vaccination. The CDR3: CAMLGGKLYSGNTIYF. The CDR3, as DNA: TGTGCTATGCTGGGGGGCAAACTTTACTCTGGAAACACCATATATTTT.